The 8 T cell receptor beta chains reported below all come from one sample, sequenced in a study of blood T cell repertoires in COVID-19. The assay was immunoSEQ multiplex PCR, and TCRdb's table has in-frame clones only and misses some. Of 110,000 or so clones detected, around 85% appear once; the ten largest clones hold 5.5%. Sequencing was performed on peripheral blood. Receptors were obtained from a woman aged 60-70 years with COVID-19, enrolled during active disease.

The chain links TRBV24-1 to TRBJ2-1, with a tentative D call TRBD2 (7 bases). CDR3 size: 16 residues. The germline gives CDR1 KGHDR, CDR2 SFDVKD. Trimming cost V 4 bases and J 0 bases, with 12 bases left between them. The CDR3 DNA is TGTGCCACCAGTGACCGGGGGGCGAGCTCCTACAATGAGCAGTTCTTC. Translated: CATSDRGASSYNEQFF.

The table lists this clone with a few counts. The chain employs TRBV7-2 and TRBJ2-4, with TRBD2 identical over 8 bases. This CDR3 is 15 amino acids long. Germline V lookup: CDR1 SGHTA, CDR2 FQGNSA. With 2 bases clipped from V and 3 bases from J, the junction kept 3 bases outside the gene matches. The CDR3 spells CASSLMRGVKNIQYF. The CDR3 nucleotides read TGTGCCAGCAGCTTAATGCGGGGGGTCAAAAACATTCAGTACTTC.

V gene TRBV7-3 combines with J gene TRBJ2-7; D is perhaps TRBD1 (5 bases). This CDR3 region has 14 residues. The V end lost 5 bases, the J end lost 2 bases, and 13 bases lay between the germline ends. CDR1 is SGHTA, CDR2 FQGTGA, per germline. The CDR3 here is CASSLGAGPYEQYF. For the CDR3, the DNA is TGTGCCAGCAGCCTAGGGGCAGGGCCCTACGAGCAGTACTTC. The whole variable domain, remainder taken from reference TRBV7-3 and TRBJ2-7, is GAGVSQTPSNKVTEKGKYVELRCDPISGHTALYWYRQSLGQGPEFLIYFQGTGAADDSGLPNDRFFAVRPEGSVSTLKIQRTERGDSAVYLCASSLGAGPYEQYFGPGTRLTVT.

The V and J genes are TRBV10-3 and TRBJ1-5; D is possibly TRBD1 (6 bases). Germline V lookup: CDR1 ENHRY, CDR2 SYGVKD. This CDR3 spans 13 amino acids. With 6 bases removed from V and 0 bases from J, the gap between germline ends came to 6 bases. The CDR3 protein is CAIRDSSNQPQHF. CDR3 DNA sequence: TGTGCCATCAGGGACAGTAGCAATCAGCCCCAGCATTTT.

The chain links TRBV29-1 to TRBJ1-1; possibly TRBD1 for D (6 bases). V was trimmed by 8 bases and J by 4 bases, leaving 20 bases between them. Germline V gives CDR1 SQVTM, CDR2 ANQGSEA. The CDR3 contains 14 residues. This CDR3 is CSFKPTGSGTEAFF. CDR3 coding DNA: TGCAGCTTCAAACCCACAGGGTCGGGCACTGAAGCTTTCTTT.

This chain connects TRBV5-6 to TRBJ1-1; D remains unclear. This CDR3 spans 14 amino acids. V was cut by 0 bases and J by 3 bases, with 9 bases left in between. CDR1 and CDR2 (germline): SGHDT, YYEEEE. The CDR3 sequence is CASSLVLVDTEAFF. In DNA form, the CDR3 reads TGTGCCAGCAGCTTGGTCTTGGTAGACACTGAAGCTTTCTTT.

V usage is TRBV6-5 and J usage is TRBJ2-2; no firm D call. Trimming took off 6 bases at V and 1 base at J, with 3 bases between the two ends. Germline assignment: CDR1 MNHEY and CDR2 SVGAGI. This CDR3 comprises 12 residues. The CDR3 nucleotides are TGTGCCAGCAGCCAGAACACCGGGGAGCTGTTTTTT. Encoded protein: CASSQNTGELFF.

The CDR3 here is CASRSLGGGLTDTQYF. CDR3 coding DNA: TGCGCCAGCAGATCCTTGGGCGGGGGGCTCACAGATACGCAGTATTTT. The J gene is TRBJ2-3, the V gene TRBV5-1, with 8 bases matching TRBD2. The CDR3 length is 16 residues. V trimming: 5 bases; J trimming: 2 bases; junction bases outside the gene matches: 10. Germline V gene sequence: CDR1 SGHRS, CDR2 YFSETQ. Full variable domain (rest looked up from reference TRBV5-1 and TRBJ2-3): KAGVTQTPRYLIKTRGQQVTLSCSPISGHRSVSWYQQTPGQGLQFLFEYFSETQRNKGNFPGRFSGRQFSNSRSEMNVSTLELGDSALYLCASRSLGGGLTDTQYFGPGTRLTVL.